This T cell receptor (beta chain) derives from a study of blood T cell repertoires in COVID-19 (dated by TCRdb to 2018 to 2021). Turning to the overall study: The collaborator samples originated in the United States, Italy and Spain and spanned the acute and convalescent phases of COVID-19. Sample metadata almost always included a de-identified subject ID, COVID-19 status, age in years and sex. Samples came from the ongoing ImmuneRACE study (first 160 participants) plus 1,254 subjects from 6 global collaborators. The repertoires were released in a freely available public database intended as a resource for research on the immune response to SARS-CoV-2. Deeply sampled blood TCRbeta repertoires from subjects exposed to, actively infected with, or recovered from COVID-19 were included in the dataset. HLA class I and class II types, where available, came from metadata supplied by the sample provider rather than from assay-based typing. The prospective study material was composed of cDNA or gDNA derived from T cells, B-cell-depleted T cells, or PBMCs.

Each collaborating institution followed its own protocols to collect whole blood in K2EDTA tubes. For TCRbeta analysis, collaborators shipped samples in one of three forms: frozen whole blood, isolated PBMCs, or DNA extracted from either of those sample types. On this clone: Its antigen remains undetermined. Base qualities are not at hand, and no much larger clone is one base apart.

Reading the germline V gene gives CDR1 SGHRS and CDR2 YFSETQ. V lost 3 bases and J lost 0 bases; the stretch between them is 9 bases long. The CDR3 covers 14 residues, taking in both the cysteine and the phenylalanine. Only the CDR3 DNA is retained, 42 bases long and in frame from the first base. Study-wide findings and limitations: The amount of clinical and demographic metadata varied by source and participant and was provided uncurated.

The immunoSEQ Assay, a bias-controlled multiplex PCR, was used to amplify TCRbeta CDR3 regions from genomic DNA. As for the original processing: The number of nucleated cells in each sample was estimated by amplification of reference gene primers within the assay. Sequence reads were collapsed and filtered to measure the absolute abundance of every unique TCRbeta CDR3 rearrangement. For each sample, productive Simpson clonality was calculated as the square root of Simpson's diversity index across productive rearrangements. The clones in this table, taken by TCRdb from immuneACCESS, are in-frame only. Not every clone is retained; where verified, under half of the shortfall comes from an unresolved V gene, and the cause of the rest is unknown. The V and J calls and clone size were taken over from that table, and D and trimming were inferred from the DNA. The sample table holds over 200,000 clones, of which around 90% were seen once. The biggest ten clones account for around 0.8% of the sample.

The source is a woman in her 30s with acute or convalescent COVID-19. The chain employs TRBV5-1 and TRBJ1-1, with the D segment identity uncertain. The sample consisted of peripheral blood. The CDR3 protein sequence reads: CASSSGVMNTEAFF. The DNA sequence is given as TGCGCCAGCAGCTCCGGAGTCATGAACACTGAAGCTTTCTTT.